The clone carrying this T cell receptor (beta chain) was counted between two and nine times. The antigen is undetermined. This sample was included in a study of T cell repertoires in cytomegalovirus infection. TCRdb re-analysed the reads in MiXCR, keeping a single row per CDR3 protein. The profile shows 110,000 to 150,000 distinct CDR3 sequences, approximately 30% of them singletons. Trimming cost V 1 base and J 4 bases, with 14 bases left between them. CDR3 length: 15 residues. The germline gives CDR1 SGDLS, CDR2 YYNGEE. V usage is TRBV9 and J usage is TRBJ1-2; D possibly corresponds to TRBD1 (5 bases). This receptor was identified in a human donor in good health (CMV status not recorded). Some clones in this sample may be carry-over from other donors' samples. The material sequenced was CD8+ T cells from cultured PBMCs, taken from culture after CMV antigen stimulation. This chain's CDR3 is CASSVFPGSSYGYTF. The CDR3 DNA sequence: TGTGCCAGCAGCGTATTTCCAGGGTCCAGCTATGGCTACACCTTC.